This T cell receptor beta chain was found in a study of T cell responses to AZD1222 COVID-19 vaccine. Samples with a second dose at about 4 or about 12 weeks were pooled together. Profiled with immunoSEQ multiplex PCR; TCRdb holds only in-frame clones, not every one. The table has fewer than 150,000 clones, roughly 86% seen once; the top ten hold 17%. Overall study findings and caveats: With dominance at 160-218 and 743-854, vaccine-associated CD4 TCRs spanned spike. After the peak T cell response, and only then, were repertoires sampled. Most donors were white British, females outnumbered males, and clonal diversity was possibly underestimated.

The trim removed 5 bases at V and 1 base at J, leaving 9 bases unmatched. Per germline, CDR1 SGHRS and CDR2 YFSETQ. CDR3 length equals 15 residues. Remarks on this clone: Its specificity is unknown.

This material consisted of peripheral blood, taken 28 days after the second AZD1222 dose. This sequence was found in an adult who received the AZD1222 COVID-19 vaccine. The chain is built from TRBV5-1 and TRBJ2-7, with 7 bases lining up with TRBD2. This CDR3 is CASSRTAGESYEQYF. In DNA form, the CDR3 reads TGCGCCAGCAGTCGAACGGCGGGGGAGTCCTACGAGCAGTACTTC.